Listed below are T cell receptor beta chains from one sample, sequenced in a study of OX40 agonist ivuxolimab in advanced cancers. Generated by immunoSEQ multiplex PCR, the TCRdb table keeps only in-frame clones and is missing some. The sample includes tens of thousands of clones, approximately 86% of them seen just once. This specimen was CD4+ or CD8+ T cells sorted from blood, taken in a trial of the OX40 agonist ivuxolimab. These receptors all come from an adult with an advanced solid tumor such as melanoma, head and neck, liver or kidney cancer. Both conserved end residues are trimmed from each CDR3. Size is omitted from some rows. Given values are once, few, many or a class for expanded clones.

V gene: TRBV13; J gene: TRBJ2-1; clone size: once; CDR3 protein: ASSFTSGSFEQF
V gene: TRBV30; J gene: TRBJ1-1; clone size: few; CDR3 protein: AWDRGNTEAF
V gene: TRBV28; J gene: TRBJ1-2; clone size: NA; CDR3 protein: ASSLGQNYGYT
V gene: TRBV6-1; J gene: TRBJ2-7; clone size: NA; CDR3 protein: ASSNTSPYEQY
V gene: TRBV12-5; J gene: TRBJ2-2; clone size: NA; CDR3 protein: ASGLVLSRDNTGELF
V gene: TRBV5-1; J gene: TRBJ2-3; clone size: NA; CDR3 protein: ASRLAGNTDTQY
V gene: TRBV19; J gene: TRBJ1-1; clone size: NA; CDR3 protein: ASSIGGENTEAF
V gene: TRBV7-9; J gene: TRBJ2-5; clone size: NA; CDR3 protein: ASSLAGSGQETQY
V gene: TRBV6-4; J gene: TRBJ2-7; clone size: NA; CDR3 protein: ASSDGYEQY
V gene: TRBV7-2; J gene: TRBJ1-2; clone size: NA; CDR3 protein: ASSLDRRDGYT
V gene: TRBV11-3; J gene: TRBJ2-1; clone size: NA; CDR3 protein: ASSLDPSGRAVEQF